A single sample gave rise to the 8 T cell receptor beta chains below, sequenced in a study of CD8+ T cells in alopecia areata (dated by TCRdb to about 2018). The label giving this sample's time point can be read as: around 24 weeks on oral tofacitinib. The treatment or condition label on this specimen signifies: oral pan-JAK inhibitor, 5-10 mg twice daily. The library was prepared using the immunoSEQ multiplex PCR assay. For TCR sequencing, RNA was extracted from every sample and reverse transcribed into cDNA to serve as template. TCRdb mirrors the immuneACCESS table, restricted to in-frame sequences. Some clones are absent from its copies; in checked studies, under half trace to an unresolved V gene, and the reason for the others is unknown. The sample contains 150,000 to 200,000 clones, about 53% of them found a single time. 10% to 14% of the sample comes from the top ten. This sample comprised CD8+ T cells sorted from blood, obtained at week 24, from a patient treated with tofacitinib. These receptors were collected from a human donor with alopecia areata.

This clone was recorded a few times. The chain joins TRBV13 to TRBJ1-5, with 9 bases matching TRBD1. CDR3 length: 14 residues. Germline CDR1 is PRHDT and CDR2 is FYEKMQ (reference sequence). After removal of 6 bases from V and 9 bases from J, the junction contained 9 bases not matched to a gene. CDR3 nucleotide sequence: TGTGCCAGCAGAAAAACAGGGGGCGAATGGCCCCAGCATTTT. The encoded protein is CASRKTGGEWPQHF.

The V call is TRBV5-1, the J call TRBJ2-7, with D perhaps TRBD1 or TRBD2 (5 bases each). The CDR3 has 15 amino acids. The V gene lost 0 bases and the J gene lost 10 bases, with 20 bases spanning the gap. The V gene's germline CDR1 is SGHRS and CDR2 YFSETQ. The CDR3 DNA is TGCGCCAGCAGCTTGGGATTTGGGACGCCCGAGCACCAGTACTTC. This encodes CASSLGFGTPEHQYF. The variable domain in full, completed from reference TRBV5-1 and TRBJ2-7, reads KAGVTQTPRYLIKTRGQQVTLSCSPISGHRSVSWYQQTPGQGLQFLFEYFSETQRNKGNFPGRFSGRQFSNSRSEMNVSTLELGDSALYLCASSLGFGTPEHQYFGPGTRLTVT.

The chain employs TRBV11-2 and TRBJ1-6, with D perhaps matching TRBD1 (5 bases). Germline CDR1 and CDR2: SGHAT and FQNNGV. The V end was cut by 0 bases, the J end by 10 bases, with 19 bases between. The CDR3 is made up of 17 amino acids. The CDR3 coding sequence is TGTGCCAGCAGCTTAGAAGCTGAGCAGGGAGCAGGCTCACCCCTCCACTTT. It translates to CASSLEAEQGAGSPLHF.

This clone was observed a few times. The CDR3 sequence: CASSSTPSGGGVDEQFF. CDR3 nucleotides: TGCGCCAGCAGCTCAACCCCCAGCGGGGGGGGCGTCGATGAGCAGTTCTTC. The chain is built from TRBV5-1 and TRBJ2-1; the match to TRBD2 covers 10 bases. V was pared by 3 bases and J by 8 bases, with 14 bases of the junction left unmatched. CDR1 is SGHRS, CDR2 YFSETQ, per germline. This CDR3 has 17 amino acids.

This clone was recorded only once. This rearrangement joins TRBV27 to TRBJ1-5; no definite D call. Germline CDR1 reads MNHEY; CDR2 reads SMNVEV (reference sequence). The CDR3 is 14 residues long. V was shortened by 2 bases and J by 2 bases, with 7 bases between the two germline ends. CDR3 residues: CASSLQVGNQPQHF. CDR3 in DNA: TGTGCCAGCAGTTTACAGGTTGGCAATCAGCCCCAGCATTTT.

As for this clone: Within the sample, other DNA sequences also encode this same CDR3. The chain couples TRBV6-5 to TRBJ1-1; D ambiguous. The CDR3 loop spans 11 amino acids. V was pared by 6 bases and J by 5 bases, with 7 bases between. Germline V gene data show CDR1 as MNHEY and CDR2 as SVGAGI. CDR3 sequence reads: CASRLGTEAFF. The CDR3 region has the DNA TGTGCCAGCAGGCTCGGGACTGAAGCTTTCTTT.

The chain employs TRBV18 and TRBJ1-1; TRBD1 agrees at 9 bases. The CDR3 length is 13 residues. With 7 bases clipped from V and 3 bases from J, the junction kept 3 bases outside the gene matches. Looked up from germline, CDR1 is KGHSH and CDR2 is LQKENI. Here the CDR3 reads CASYRDRDTEAFF. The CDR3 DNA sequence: TGTGCCAGCTACCGGGACAGGGACACTGAAGCTTTCTTT.

The DNA of the CDR3 is TGTGCCAGCAGCCAGGGACAGGGGGGTTCCTACGAGCAGTACTTC. Amino acid sequence: CASSQGQGGSYEQYF. The rearrangement joins TRBV2 to TRBJ2-7; 11 nucleotides line up with TRBD1. This CDR3 has 15 residues. Trimming removed 6 bases from V and 1 base from J; junction bases left unmatched: 5. Per the germline V gene, CDR1 is SNHLY and CDR2 is FYNNEI.